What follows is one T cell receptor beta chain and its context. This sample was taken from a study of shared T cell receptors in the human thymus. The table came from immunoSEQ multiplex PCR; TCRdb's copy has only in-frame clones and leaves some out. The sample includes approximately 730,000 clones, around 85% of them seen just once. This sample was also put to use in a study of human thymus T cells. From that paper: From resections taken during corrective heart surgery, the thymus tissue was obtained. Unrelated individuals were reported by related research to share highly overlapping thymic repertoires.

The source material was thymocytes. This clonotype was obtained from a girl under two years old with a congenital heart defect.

The CDR3 DNA sequence: TGCGCCAGCAGCTATAGCGGGGGGTCCGGGGGGTACCAAGAGACCCAGTACTTC. The encoded protein is CASSYSGGSGGYQETQYF. V gene TRBV5-1 combines with J gene TRBJ2-5, with 10 bases fitting TRBD2. Germline-derived CDR1 and CDR2 are SGHRS and YFSETQ. V was pared by 3 bases and J by 0 bases, with 11 bases of the junction left unmatched. The CDR3 runs 18 residues.